These 20 T cell receptor beta chains were all obtained from the same sample, sequenced in a study of blood T cell repertoires in COVID-19. TCRdb's table, derived via immunoSEQ multiplex PCR, lists solely in-frame clones and lacks some. Seen here are just over 650,000 clones, 80% to 90% observed once, and the top ten hold roughly 0.25%. Source material: peripheral blood. The source of these receptors is a woman younger than 35 with acute or convalescent COVID-19.

The V and J genes are TRBV5-5 and TRBJ1-2, with TRBD1 as a possible D gene (5 bases). The CDR3 runs to 14 residues. V gave up 1 base and J gave up 4 bases, with 11 bases separating them. CDR1 and CDR2 (germline): SGHKS, YYEKEE (reference sequence). CDR3 DNA: TGTGCCAGCAGCTTGCAGACAGCGAGCTATGGCTACACCTTC. Amino acids: CASSLQTASYGYTF.

The chain employs TRBV13 and TRBJ1-3, with D perhaps matching TRBD1 (5 bases). The CDR3 spans 14 residues. V was pared by 2 bases and J by 0 bases, with 5 bases between. Germline V gene lookup returns CDR1 PRHDT and CDR2 FYEKMQ (reference sequence). CDR3 region: CASSLRGSGNTIYF. The DNA of the CDR3 is TGTGCCAGCAGCTTAAGGGGCTCTGGAAACACCATATATTTT.

The V gene is TRBV29-1, the J gene TRBJ1-1; D is perhaps TRBD1 (6 bases). V was pared by 6 bases and J by 1 base, with 9 bases between. The CDR3 has 12 amino acids. Germline CDR1 is SQVTM and CDR2 is ANQGSEA. Here the CDR3 DNA reads TGCAGCGTGGGGGCCTCGAACACTGAAGCTTTCTTT. This sequence encodes CSVGASNTEAFF.

This clone appeared a single time. This chain joins TRBV7-9 and TRBJ2-1; 7 nucleotides match TRBD2. The CDR3 has 16 residues. CDR1 is SEHNR and CDR2 is FQNEAQ in the germline V gene (reference sequence). V was pared by 6 bases and J by 9 bases, with 17 bases of the junction left unmatched. The chain's CDR3 is CASSHTPAGGMGEQFF. The CDR3 coding sequence is TGTGCCAGCAGTCATACACCGGCCGGGGGGATGGGTGAGCAGTTCTTC.

This chain joins TRBV28 and TRBJ1-2; D possibly corresponds to TRBD1 (5 bases). This CDR3 is 15 amino acids long. V lost 2 bases and J 4 bases, leaving 14 bases between the germline ends. In germline, CDR1 is MDHEN, CDR2 SYDVKM. The CDR3 region is CASSLGGGVVYGYTF. The CDR3 nucleotides are TGTGCCAGCAGTTTAGGGGGAGGGGTCGTCTATGGCTACACCTTC.

CDR3 bases: TGTGCCAGCAGTTACCCTGAAACAGGCCACTATGGCTACACCTTC. Translation gives CASSYPETGHYGYTF. This chain links TRBV6-2 or TRBV6-3 with TRBJ1-2; D perhaps matches TRBD1 (5 bases). V lost 2 bases and J lost 3, with 13 bases in between. The germline CDR1 and CDR2 sequences are MNHEY and SVGEGT. The CDR3 runs 15 residues.

The sample holds a few counts of this clone. The chain has TRBV19 and TRBJ1-2, with a tentative D call TRBD1 (6 bases). V was pared by 7 bases and J by 8 bases, with 17 bases between. CDR3 length: 13 amino acids. Germline V gene data show CDR1 as LNHDA and CDR2 as SQIVND (reference sequence). This chain's CDR3 is CASNDRGALGYTF. The CDR3 nucleotides are TGTGCCAGTAACGACCGGGGGGCGCTGGGCTACACCTTC. Looking up the rest from reference TRBV19 and TRBJ1-2 gives the full variable domain: DGGITQSPKYLFRKEGQNVTLSCEQNLNHDAMYWYRQDPGQGLRLIYYSQIVNDFQKGDIAEGYSVSREKKESFPLTVTSAQKNPTAFYLCASNDRGALGYTFGSGTRLTVV.

CDR3 in DNA: TGTGCCAGCAGTCAGTCGGCGGCGGGGGGTCGCAATGAGCAGTTCTTC. Amino acid sequence: CASSQSAAGGRNEQFF. The chain has TRBV7-3 and TRBJ2-1; 8 bases match TRBD2. CDR3 size: 16 residues. Germline trimming cut 6 bases from V and 6 bases from J; bases unmatched to any gene: 13. The germline V gene encodes CDR1 SGHTA and CDR2 FQGTGA. Supplemented by reference TRBV7-3 and TRBJ2-1, the full variable domain reads GAGVSQTPSNKVTEKGKYVELRCDPISGHTALYWYRQSLGQGPEFLIYFQGTGAADDSGLPNDRFFAVRPEGSVSTLKIQRTERGDSAVYLCASSQSAAGGRNEQFFGPGTRLTVL.

The V and J genes are TRBV21-1 and TRBJ2-2; the table's D gene call, TRBD2, was not cross checked with the DNA. TRBV21-1 is noted as a pseudogene. There are 12 residues in the CDR3. CDR3 region: CASSTDTGELFF. As DNA, the CDR3 is TGTGCCAGCAGCACCGACACCGGGGAGCTGTTTTTT.

The chain employs TRBV13 and TRBJ2-7, with TRBD1 matching 9 bases. The CDR3 runs to 14 residues. V lost 5 bases, J lost 3 bases, and 5 bases stayed unmatched. Germline V gives CDR1 PRHDT, CDR2 FYEKMQ (reference sequence). CDR3 region: CASSPPDRGYEQYF. For the CDR3, the DNA is TGTGCCAGCAGCCCCCCGGACAGGGGCTACGAGCAGTACTTC.

This clone was seen only once. The genes are TRBV7-8 and TRBJ2-6, with D possibly TRBD1 on 5 matching bases. The CDR3 is made up of 15 amino acids. The germline gives CDR1 SGHVS, CDR2 FQNEAQ. Trimming took 5 bases from V and 2 from J, leaving 10 bases between them. Here the CDR3 reads CASSTSRAGANVLTF. In nucleotides, the CDR3 is TGTGCCAGCAGCACCTCCAGGGCTGGGGCCAACGTCCTGACTTTC.

The rearrangement links TRBV21-1 to TRBJ2-1; TRBD2 reflects the table's D call only, with no check against the DNA. TRBV21-1 is assigned pseudogene status. This CDR3 is 17 amino acids long. The CDR3 sequence: CASSKAKRGAPYNEQFF. The CDR3 nucleotides are TGTGCCAGCAGCAAAGCTAAGCGGGGGGCTCCCTACAATGAGCAGTTCTTC.

V is TRBV19 and J is TRBJ1-2; no firm D call. The CDR3 runs 14 residues. CDR1 and CDR2 from the germline V gene are LNHDA and SQIVND (reference sequence). V shed 6 bases and J shed 2 bases, with 13 bases lying between them. In DNA form, the CDR3 reads TGTGCCAGTAGCCTTTTGGGAGCGAACTATGGCTACACCTTC. It codes for CASSLLGANYGYTF.

The chain recombines TRBV5-4 with TRBJ1-1, with D perhaps matching TRBD1 (5 bases). Germline V gives CDR1 SGHNT, CDR2 YYREEE (reference sequence). The CDR3 sequence is 14 residues long. V was cut by 5 bases and J by 1 base, with 12 bases left in between. CDR3 region: CASSPGLGNTEAFF. CDR3 sequence (DNA): TGTGCCAGCAGTCCGGGACTCGGGAACACTGAAGCTTTCTTT. The whole variable domain, filled in from reference TRBV5-4 and TRBJ1-1, reads ETGVTQSPTHLIKTRGQQVTLRCSSQSGHNTVSWYQQALGQGPQFIFQYYREEENGRGNFPPRFSGLQFPNYSSELNVNALELDDSALYLCASSPGLGNTEAFFGQGTRLTVV.

The chain has TRBV28 and TRBJ1-3, with TRBD1 matching over 12 bases. The germline CDR1 and CDR2 sequences are MDHEN and SYDVKM. V was clipped by 4 bases and J by 3 bases; unmatched bases: 4. CDR3 size: 16 residues. DNA of the CDR3: TGTGCCAGCAGTTGGGGGACAGGGGGCAATGGAAACACCATATATTTT. Amino acid sequence: CASSWGTGGNGNTIYF.

The rearrangement joins TRBV7-8 to TRBJ1-1, with D maybe TRBD1 (5 bases). Germline values: CDR1 SGHVS, CDR2 FQNEAQ. V lost 3 bases to trimming and J lost 0 bases, with 8 bases between them. This CDR3 has 14 residues. This CDR3 reads CASSFQGLNTEAFF. CDR3 nucleotide sequence: TGTGCCAGCAGCTTTCAGGGCCTGAACACTGAAGCTTTCTTT.

The rearrangement joins TRBV6-1 to TRBJ2-7, with 10 bases lining up with TRBD1. CDR1 and CDR2 from the germline V gene are MNHNS and SASEGT. Trimming cost V 2 bases and J 5 bases; bases outside gene matches: 3. The CDR3 sequence is 14 residues long. The CDR3 DNA is TGTGCCAGCAGTGAATATGGGACAGGGGACGAGCAGTACTTC. Its translation: CASSEYGTGDEQYF.

The chain joins TRBV9 to TRBJ1-6; 8 bases match TRBD1. The CDR3 has 15 residues. Trimming removed 0 bases from V and 7 bases from J; junction bases left unmatched: 3. Germline assignment: CDR1 SGDLS and CDR2 YYNGEE. This CDR3 is CASSVVGQANSPLHF. CDR3 nucleotide sequence: TGTGCCAGCAGCGTAGTGGGACAGGCAAATTCACCCCTCCACTTT. Full variable domain (rest looked up from reference TRBV9 and TRBJ1-6): DSGVTQTPKHLITATGQRVTLRCSPRSGDLSVYWYQQSLDQGLQFLIQYYNGEERAKGNILERFSAQQFPDLHSELNLSSLELGDSALYFCASSVVGQANSPLHFGNGTRLTVT.

The V gene is TRBV5-4, the J gene TRBJ1-6; D call uncertain. The germline V and J ends were trimmed by 4 bases and 6 bases, with 5 bases remaining between them. The CDR3 runs to 12 residues. Germline V CDR1 and CDR2: SGHNT, YYREEE (reference sequence). The DNA of the CDR3 is TGTGCCAGCAGCACAATTAATTCACCCCTCCACTTT. Translated: CASSTINSPLHF. The full variable domain, completed using reference TRBV5-4 and TRBJ1-6, is ETGVTQSPTHLIKTRGQQVTLRCSSQSGHNTVSWYQQALGQGPQFIFQYYREEENGRGNFPPRFSGLQFPNYSSELNVNALELDDSALYLCASSTINSPLHFGNGTRLTVT.

To note about this clone: Additional DNA sequences in this sample encode the identical CDR3. The chain joins TRBV12-3 or TRBV12-4 to TRBJ2-1; D might be TRBD2 (5 bases). Trimming shortened V by 3 bases and J by 10 bases, and 7 bases separated the two germline ends. This CDR3 has 11 residues. The CDR3 spells CASSFGGEQFF. The CDR3 coding sequence is TGTGCCAGCAGTTTCGGCGGGGAGCAGTTCTTC.